These 27 T cell receptor beta chains originate from one sample sequenced in a study of shared clonotypes between healthy human individuals. Profiled with immunoSEQ multiplex PCR; TCRdb holds only in-frame clones, not every one. The sample shows 2 million to 2.5 million clones, 80% to 95% of them seen only once. The specimen sequenced was naive CD4+ T cells from PBMCs. Subset denoted: CD45RA+ positively selected. These receptors all come from a man between 18 and 35 years old in good health. Some clones in this sample may be carry-over from other donors' samples.

The CDR3 DNA reads TGTGCCAGCAGCTTATTCCAGACCGGGATTGCTGAAGCTTTCTTT. Amino acid sequence: CASSLFQTGIAEAFF. The rearrangement uses TRBV7-6 and TRBJ1-1; D remains ambiguous. Per germline, CDR1 SGHVS and CDR2 FNYEAQ. The CDR3 sequence is 15 residues long. V lost 2 bases and J lost 6, with 16 bases in between.

The chain combines TRBV19 with TRBJ1-1; possibly TRBD1 for D (6 bases). V lost 1 base, J lost 0 bases, and 12 bases lay in between. Germline CDR1 is LNHDA and CDR2 is SQIVND (reference sequence). This CDR3 has 16 residues. The CDR3 spells CASSIVPGQMNTEAFF. For the CDR3, the DNA is TGTGCCAGTAGTATAGTCCCTGGACAGATGAACACTGAAGCTTTCTTT.

As for this clone: Other nucleotide sequences in the sample specify the same CDR3. The chain carries TRBV5-1 and TRBJ2-5; the D call may be TRBD1 or TRBD2 (6 bases each). The V end lost 4 bases, the J end lost 2 bases, and 12 bases lay between the germline ends. Germline lookup yields CDR1 SGHRS and CDR2 YFSETQ. This CDR3 comprises 14 residues. DNA of the CDR3: TGCGCCAGCAGCCCCGGGGGCGCTCAAGAGACCCAGTACTTC. Translation: CASSPGGAQETQYF.

The V and J genes are TRBV14 and TRBJ2-7; perhaps TRBD1 as D (6 bases). CDR1 and CDR2 from the germline V gene are SGHDN and FVKESK. Trimming stripped 2 bases from V and 4 bases from J, with 15 bases between. This CDR3 region has 15 residues. The CDR3 DNA reads as TGTGCCAGCAGCCAACTAGGGGGTCGGATGTACGAGCAGTACTTC. Translating it yields CASSQLGGRMYEQYF.

Turning to this clone: Other DNA sequences of this sample code for an identical CDR3. The chain has TRBV7-6 and TRBJ2-5, with D perhaps matching TRBD1 or TRBD2 (5 bases each). The CDR3 sequence is 13 residues long. V was cut by 1 base and J by 5 bases, with 8 bases left in between. Germline CDR1 SGHVS, CDR2 FNYEAQ. The CDR3 loop is CASSLGGGETQYF. CDR3 in DNA: TGTGCCAGCAGCTTAGGGGGCGGGGAGACCCAGTACTTC.

Only one count was recorded for this clone. The chain carries TRBV28 and TRBJ2-6; D gene ambiguous. Germline V gives CDR1 MDHEN, CDR2 SYDVKM. Trimming took 7 bases from V and 3 from J, leaving 22 bases between them. This CDR3 comprises 18 residues. The CDR3 region has the DNA TGTGCCAGCATACCGTTCCCCCGAGGACCGCGTGGGGCCAACGTCCTGACTTTC. This gives the protein CASIPFPRGPRGANVLTF.

The chain employs TRBV5-5 and TRBJ2-7; weak D call: TRBD1 (6 bases). CDR3 size: 15 residues. Germline values: CDR1 SGHKS, CDR2 YYEKEE (reference sequence). The V and J ends lost 0 bases and 7 bases respectively, with 17 bases between them. This chain's CDR3 is CASSLGGTHLVEQYF. The DNA of the CDR3 is TGTGCCAGCAGCTTGGGTGGGACACACTTGGTAGAGCAGTACTTC.

The chain links TRBV28 to TRBJ1-5; maybe TRBD1 (6 bases). With 6 bases removed from V and 6 bases from J, the gap between germline ends came to 15 bases. CDR1 and CDR2 (germline): MDHEN, SYDVKM. The CDR3 is made up of 14 amino acids. CDR3 in DNA: TGTGCCAGCAGCATACAGGGAAACATTCAGCCCCAGCATTTT. It encodes CASSIQGNIQPQHF.

This sequence joins TRBV13 and TRBJ2-6; tentative D call: TRBD2 (6 bases). There are 15 residues in the CDR3. Deletions cut 6 bases from V and 2 bases from J, with 11 bases between. In germline, CDR1 is PRHDT, CDR2 FYEKMQ (reference sequence). The CDR3 here is CASRGLGTGANVLTF. The CDR3 bases are TGTGCCAGCAGGGGACTGGGGACTGGGGCCAACGTCCTGACTTTC. Full variable domain (missing parts from reference TRBV13 and TRBJ2-6): AAGVIQSPRHLIKEKRETATLKCYPIPRHDTVYWYQQGPGQDPQFLISFYEKMQSDKGSIPDRFSAQQFSDYHSELNMSSLELGDSALYFCASRGLGTGANVLTFGAGSRLTVL.

As for this clone: Other nucleotide sequences in the sample specify the same CDR3. The chain employs TRBV7-9 and TRBJ1-4; perhaps TRBD1 as D (6 bases). Germline CDR1 and CDR2: SEHNR and FQNEAQ (reference sequence). With 6 bases removed from V and 5 bases from J, the gap between germline ends came to 13 bases. This CDR3 spans 14 amino acids. The CDR3 protein is CASSFRGTNEKLFF. In DNA, the CDR3 is TGTGCCAGCAGTTTCAGGGGAACAAATGAAAAACTGTTTTTT.

The chain links TRBV28 to TRBJ1-2; D call uncertain. The V gene's germline CDR1 is MDHEN and CDR2 SYDVKM. The CDR3 is 11 residues long. V was pared by 3 bases and J by 8 bases, with 7 bases between. The CDR3 sequence: CASSFNLGYTF. The CDR3, as DNA: TGTGCCAGCAGTTTCAATTTGGGCTACACCTTC.

The CDR3 protein is CASSLSGERSYEQYF. The CDR3 DNA sequence: TGTGCCAGCAGCTTATCTGGGGAGCGGTCCTACGAGCAGTACTTC. The chain combines TRBV7-3 with TRBJ2-7, with D possibly TRBD2 on 5 matching bases. In germline, CDR1 is SGHTA, CDR2 FQGTGA. The CDR3 is 15 residues long. The V end was cut by 2 bases, the J end by 1 base, with 12 bases between.

V gene TRBV9 combines with J gene TRBJ1-1, with a tentative D call TRBD1 (6 bases). CDR1 SGDLS and CDR2 YYNGEE come from the germline V gene. The CDR3 has 16 amino acids. The ends were cut back, 4 bases at V and 1 base at J, with 17 bases in the middle. Written as DNA, the CDR3 is TGTGCCAGCAGCCCACAATTAGGACAGTCGAACACTGAAGCTTTCTTT. This encodes CASSPQLGQSNTEAFF.

This clone has just one count. The chain carries TRBV28 and TRBJ2-7, with 8 bases fitting TRBD1. In germline, CDR1 is MDHEN, CDR2 SYDVKM. V was clipped by 6 bases and J by 2 bases; unmatched bases: 9. The CDR3 runs 15 residues. CDR3 DNA: TGTGCCAGCAGGCGCCAGGGGGCTATCGCCTACGAGCAGTACTTC. Amino acids: CASRRQGAIAYEQYF.

This clone was seen more than once but under ten times. The rearrangement links TRBV20-1 to TRBJ1-2; D might be TRBD1 (5 bases). The CDR3 consists of 11 residues. V dropped 7 bases and J dropped 4 bases, with 10 bases sitting between them. Germline CDR1 and CDR2: DFQATT and SNEGSKA (reference sequence). CDR3 in DNA: TGCAGTGGAGGGGACTTCTATGGCTACACCTTC. Translation: CSGGDFYGYTF.

The V and J genes are TRBV19 and TRBJ2-1; the D gene is possibly TRBD2 (5 bases). The CDR3 is 15 amino acids. The V end was cut by 0 bases, the J end by 4 bases, with 10 bases between. CDR1 and CDR2 from the germline V gene are LNHDA and SQIVND (reference sequence). CDR3 protein: CASSIEEAEYNEQFF. CDR3 DNA: TGTGCCAGTAGTATAGAGGAGGCCGAATACAATGAGCAGTTCTTC.

This chain connects TRBV6-1 to TRBJ2-3; D may match TRBD1 or TRBD2 (5 bases each). V gave up 8 bases and J gave up 0 bases, with 15 bases separating them. The CDR3 covers 15 residues. Germline assignment: CDR1 MNHNS and CDR2 SASEGT. CDR3 DNA sequence: TGTGCCAGCTCGAGAGGGGACCCTAGCACAGATACGCAGTATTTT. Its translation: CASSRGDPSTDTQYF.

The V call is TRBV5-4, the J call TRBJ1-1; D is undetermined. Germline V gene lookup returns CDR1 SGHNT and CDR2 YYREEE (reference sequence). V gave up 4 bases and J gave up 0 bases, with 16 bases separating them. The CDR3 loop spans 16 amino acids. The CDR3 bases are TGTGCCAGCAGCCCCAGTCCGGCAGAAATGAACACTGAAGCTTTCTTT. Encoded protein: CASSPSPAEMNTEAFF.

This clone appeared once. The chain recombines TRBV6-5 with TRBJ1-5; no clear D. CDR3 size: 15 residues. Germline loops: CDR1 MNHEY, CDR2 SVGAGI. Trimming pared 7 bases from V and 7 bases from J, leaving 20 bases between. The CDR3 sequence is CASNYFLGRSQPQHF. CDR3 in DNA: TGTGCCAGCAACTACTTCCTCGGGAGATCCCAGCCCCAGCATTTT.

The chain uses TRBV27 and TRBJ1-2; no firm D call. Trimming took 5 bases from V and 5 from J, leaving 9 bases between them. The germline gives CDR1 MNHEY, CDR2 SMNVEV (reference sequence). This CDR3 contains 12 residues. The CDR3 reads CASSGDNYGYTF. The CDR3 nucleotides read TGTGCCAGCAGTGGAGACAATTATGGCTACACCTTC.

The CDR3 region is CASSYVAGDYNEQFF. CDR3 DNA: TGTGCCAGCAGTTATGTAGCGGGAGACTACAATGAGCAGTTCTTC. The V gene is TRBV2, the J gene TRBJ2-1; TRBD2 matches at 9 bases. Germline V gives CDR1 SNHLY, CDR2 FYNNEI. The CDR3 has 15 residues. J lost 3 bases, V lost 5 bases, and 5 bases had no gene match.

The V gene is TRBV11-3, the J gene TRBJ2-5; D call uncertain. Trimming removed 1 base from V and 1 base from J, with 13 bases in between. The length of the CDR3 is 16 residues. Germline V gene lookup returns CDR1 SGHNT and CDR2 YENEEA. The CDR3 region is CASSLGLGTSQETQYF. CDR3 sequence (DNA): TGTGCCAGCAGCTTAGGGTTGGGTACCAGCCAAGAGACCCAGTACTTC.

The chain employs TRBV5-1 and TRBJ1-4; D gene uncertain. Germline V gene data show CDR1 as SGHRS and CDR2 as YFSETQ. Trimming took 3 bases from V and 6 from J, leaving 12 bases between them. CDR3 length: 14 amino acids. The DNA of the CDR3 is TGCGCCAGCAGCTCGGGGAGGCTGGATGAAAAACTGTTTTTT. This codes for CASSSGRLDEKLFF.

The rearrangement links TRBV6-6 to TRBJ1-3, with D uncertain. This CDR3 contains 16 residues. The V end was cut by 0 bases, the J end by 2 bases, with 11 bases between. Germline V gives CDR1 MNHNY, CDR2 SVGAGI (reference sequence). For the CDR3, the DNA is TGTGCCAGCAGTTACTCGACCGACATGACTGGAAACACCATATATTTT. Protein: CASSYSTDMTGNTIYF.

The chain couples TRBV5-1 to TRBJ1-2; weak D call: TRBD1 (6 bases). V was clipped by 1 base and J by 3 bases, with 10 bases between them. The CDR3 is made up of 14 amino acids. Germline V gene data show CDR1 as SGHRS and CDR2 as YFSETQ. This CDR3 is CASSLPQGDYGYTF. As DNA, the CDR3 is TGCGCCAGCAGCTTGCCACAGGGTGACTATGGCTACACCTTC.

The chain employs TRBV7-2 and TRBJ1-1; the D is unclear. Trimming pared 4 bases from V and 5 bases from J, leaving 11 bases between. The germline V gene has CDR1 SGHTA and CDR2 FQGNSA. The length of the CDR3 is 13 residues. DNA of the CDR3: TGTGCCAGCAGCTCGAACTTAGGGACTGAAGCTTTCTTT. Protein sequence: CASSSNLGTEAFF.

This clone was seen a few times. V usage is TRBV21-1 and J usage is TRBJ1-5. TRBV21-1 is a pseudogene. The CDR3 consists of 13 residues. In DNA, the CDR3 is TGTGCCAGCCCGGACGGGGGCAATCAGCCCCAGCATTTT. Encoded protein: CASPDGGNQPQHF.